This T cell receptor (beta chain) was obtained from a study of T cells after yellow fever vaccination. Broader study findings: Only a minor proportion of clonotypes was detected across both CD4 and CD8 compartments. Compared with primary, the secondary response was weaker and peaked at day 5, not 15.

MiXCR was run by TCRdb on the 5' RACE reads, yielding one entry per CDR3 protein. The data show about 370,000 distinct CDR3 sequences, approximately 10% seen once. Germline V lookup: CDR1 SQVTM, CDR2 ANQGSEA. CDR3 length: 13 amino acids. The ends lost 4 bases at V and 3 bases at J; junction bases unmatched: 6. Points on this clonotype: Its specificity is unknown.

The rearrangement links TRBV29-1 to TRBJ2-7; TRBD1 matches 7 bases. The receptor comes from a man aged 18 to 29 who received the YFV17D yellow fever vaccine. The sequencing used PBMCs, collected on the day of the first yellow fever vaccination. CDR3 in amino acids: CSVVWDSLYEQYF. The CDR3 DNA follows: TGCAGCGTTGTCTGGGACAGTCTCTACGAGCAGTACTTC.